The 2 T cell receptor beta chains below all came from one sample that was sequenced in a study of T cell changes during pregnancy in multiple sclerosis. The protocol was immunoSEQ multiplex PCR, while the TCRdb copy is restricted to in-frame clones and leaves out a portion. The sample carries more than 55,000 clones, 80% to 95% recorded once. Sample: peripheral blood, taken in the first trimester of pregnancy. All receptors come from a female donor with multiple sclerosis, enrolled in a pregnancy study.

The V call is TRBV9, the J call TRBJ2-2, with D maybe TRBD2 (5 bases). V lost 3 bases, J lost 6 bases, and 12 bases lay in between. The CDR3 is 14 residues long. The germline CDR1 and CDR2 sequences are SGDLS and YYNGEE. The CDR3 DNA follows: TGTGCCAGCAGCGGAACTAGATGGGCCGGGGAGCTGTTTTTT. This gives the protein CASSGTRWAGELFF.

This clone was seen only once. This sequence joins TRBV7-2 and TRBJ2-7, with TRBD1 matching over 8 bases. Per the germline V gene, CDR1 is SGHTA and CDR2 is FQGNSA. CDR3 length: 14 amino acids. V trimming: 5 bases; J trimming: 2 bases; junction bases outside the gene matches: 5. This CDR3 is CASSLGQEPYEQYF. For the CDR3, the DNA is TGTGCCAGCAGCCTGGGACAGGAGCCCTACGAGCAGTACTTC.